This T cell receptor beta chain came from a study of T-cell memory formation after mild COVID-19. Study details: TCR clusters largely stayed donor specific. Study-level results: The study found balanced CD4/CD8 in clones contracting day 15 to 85 and a CD4+ lean in later expanders. A subset of responding clones appeared in pre-infection memory, suggesting cross-reactive memory joined.

This clonotype was observed many times. As yet, its antigen is unknown. TCR alpha and TCR beta cDNA libraries carrying sample barcodes and UMIs came from 5'RACE with constant-segment primers. In TCRdb, the 5' RACE reads were re-called with MiXCR into one record per CDR3 protein. The sample has hundreds of thousands of distinct CDR3 sequences; roughly 17% are singletons. With 6 bases clipped from V and 3 bases from J, the junction kept 10 bases outside the gene matches. The CDR3 loop spans 15 amino acids. The source is an adult woman who had mild COVID-19 (a few samples of this study predate the infection). Cell type and time point are not known. Sequenced input: PBMCs or a T cell subset sorted from them (not recorded which). The rearrangement uses TRBV12-3 or TRBV12-4 and TRBJ2-5, with 7 positions matching TRBD1. The CDR3 nucleotides are TGTGCCAGCAGCTACGCCACAGGGGTGGAAGAGACCCAGTACTTC. Translating gives CASSYATGVEETQYF.